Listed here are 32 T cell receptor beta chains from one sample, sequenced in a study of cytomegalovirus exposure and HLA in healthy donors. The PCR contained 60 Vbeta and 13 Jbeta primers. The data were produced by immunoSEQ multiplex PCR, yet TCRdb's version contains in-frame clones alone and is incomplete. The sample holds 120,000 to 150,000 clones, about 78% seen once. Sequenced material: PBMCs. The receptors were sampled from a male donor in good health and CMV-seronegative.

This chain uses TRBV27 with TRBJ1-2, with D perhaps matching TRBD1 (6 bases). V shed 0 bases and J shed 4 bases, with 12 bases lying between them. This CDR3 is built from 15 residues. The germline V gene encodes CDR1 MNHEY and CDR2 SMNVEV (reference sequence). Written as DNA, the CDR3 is TGTGCCAGCAGTTTATCAGCGACAGGACCCTATGGCTACACCTTC. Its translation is CASSLSATGPYGYTF.

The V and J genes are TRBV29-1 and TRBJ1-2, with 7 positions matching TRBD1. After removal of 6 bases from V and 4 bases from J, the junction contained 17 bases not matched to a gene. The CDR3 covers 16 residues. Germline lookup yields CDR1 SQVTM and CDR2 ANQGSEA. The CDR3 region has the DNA TGCAGCGTCACCCTAAATGGACAGGCGTTTTTCTATGGCTACACCTTC. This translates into CSVTLNGQAFFYGYTF.

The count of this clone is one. The CDR3 DNA sequence: TGTGCCAGCAGCGCGCCGCGGGCGGGAGTTCGGGAGTGGGGCACAGATACGCAGTATTTT. This codes for CASSAPRAGVREWGTDTQYF. This chain joins TRBV9 and TRBJ2-3; 7 nucleotides agree with TRBD2. Germline CDR1 is SGDLS and CDR2 is YYNGEE. J was trimmed by 1 base and V by 3 bases; bases with no gene match: 20. The CDR3 is made up of 20 amino acids.

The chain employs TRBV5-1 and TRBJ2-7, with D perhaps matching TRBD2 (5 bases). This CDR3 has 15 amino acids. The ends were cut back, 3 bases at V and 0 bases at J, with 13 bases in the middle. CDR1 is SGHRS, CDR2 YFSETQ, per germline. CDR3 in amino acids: CASSSNSGYSYEQYF. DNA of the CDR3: TGCGCCAGCAGCTCCAATTCGGGATACTCCTACGAGCAGTACTTC.

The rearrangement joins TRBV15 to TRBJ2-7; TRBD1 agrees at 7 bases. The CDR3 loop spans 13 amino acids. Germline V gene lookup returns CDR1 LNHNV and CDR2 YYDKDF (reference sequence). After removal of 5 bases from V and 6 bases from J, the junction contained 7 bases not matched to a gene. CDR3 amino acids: CATSSRGTAEQYF. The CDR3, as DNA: TGTGCCACCAGCTCCCGTGGGACAGCCGAGCAGTACTTC. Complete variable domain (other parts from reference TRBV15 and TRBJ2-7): DAMVIQNPRYQVTQFGKPVTLSCSQTLNHNVMYWYQQKSSQAPKLLFHYYDKDFNNEADTPDNFQSRRPNTSFCFLDIRSPGLGDTAMYLCATSSRGTAEQYFGPGTRLTVT.

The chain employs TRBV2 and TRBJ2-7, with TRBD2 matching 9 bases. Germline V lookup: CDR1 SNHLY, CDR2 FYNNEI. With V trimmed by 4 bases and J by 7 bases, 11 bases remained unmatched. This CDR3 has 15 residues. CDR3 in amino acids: CASSGTRGRAGEQYF. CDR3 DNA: TGTGCCAGCAGTGGGACTCGCGGGAGGGCGGGTGAGCAGTACTTC.

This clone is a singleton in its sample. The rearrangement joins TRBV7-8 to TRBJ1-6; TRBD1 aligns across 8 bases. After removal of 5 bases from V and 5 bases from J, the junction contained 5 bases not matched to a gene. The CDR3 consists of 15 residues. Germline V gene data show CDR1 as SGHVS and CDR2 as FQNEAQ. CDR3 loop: CASSARQGNNSPLHF. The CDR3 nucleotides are TGTGCCAGCAGCGCCCGACAGGGGAATAATTCACCCCTCCACTTT.

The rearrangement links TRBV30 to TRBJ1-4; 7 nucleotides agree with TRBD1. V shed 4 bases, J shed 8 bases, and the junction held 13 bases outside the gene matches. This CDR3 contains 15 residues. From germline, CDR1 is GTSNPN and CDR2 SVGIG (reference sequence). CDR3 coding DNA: TGTGCCTGGACAAGAAAGGCAGGGGGTACGGAAAAACTGTTTTTT. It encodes CAWTRKAGGTEKLFF.

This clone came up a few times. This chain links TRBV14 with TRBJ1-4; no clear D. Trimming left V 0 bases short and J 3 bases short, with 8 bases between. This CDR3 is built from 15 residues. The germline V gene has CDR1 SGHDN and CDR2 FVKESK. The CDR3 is CASSQDLGANEKLFF. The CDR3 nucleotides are TGTGCCAGCAGCCAAGATCTGGGAGCTAATGAAAAACTGTTTTTT.

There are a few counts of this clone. CDR3 sequence (DNA): TGTGCCAGCAGCCCAGGACAGGGTAGCGGTAGGGGGGCCAACGTCCTGACTTTC. Protein: CASSPGQGSGRGANVLTF. The chain uses TRBV11-1 and TRBJ2-6, with 8 bases fitting TRBD1. The CDR3 loop spans 18 amino acids. J was trimmed by 4 bases and V by 5 bases; bases with no gene match: 13. Germline CDR1 and CDR2: SGHAT and FQDESV (reference sequence).

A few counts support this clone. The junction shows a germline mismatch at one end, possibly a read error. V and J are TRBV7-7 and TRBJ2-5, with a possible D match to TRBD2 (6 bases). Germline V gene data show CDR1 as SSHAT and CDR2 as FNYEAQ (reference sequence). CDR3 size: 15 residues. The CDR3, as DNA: TGTGCTAGCAGCTTAGCGGTTAGTGTCGGAGAGACCCAGTACTTC. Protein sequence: CASSLAVSVGETQYF. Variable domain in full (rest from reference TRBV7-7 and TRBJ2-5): GAGVSQSPRYKVTKRGQDVTLRCDPISSHATLYWYQQALGQGPEFLTYFNYEAQPDKSGLPSDRFSAERPEGSISTLTIQRTEQRDSAMYRCASSLAVSVGETQYFGPGTRLLVL.

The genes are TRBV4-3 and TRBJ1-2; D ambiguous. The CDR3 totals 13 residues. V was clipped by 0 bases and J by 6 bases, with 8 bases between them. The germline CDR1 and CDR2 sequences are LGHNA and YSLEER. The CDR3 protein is CASSQERGNGYTF. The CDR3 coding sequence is TGCGCCAGCAGCCAAGAGAGAGGGAATGGCTACACCTTC.

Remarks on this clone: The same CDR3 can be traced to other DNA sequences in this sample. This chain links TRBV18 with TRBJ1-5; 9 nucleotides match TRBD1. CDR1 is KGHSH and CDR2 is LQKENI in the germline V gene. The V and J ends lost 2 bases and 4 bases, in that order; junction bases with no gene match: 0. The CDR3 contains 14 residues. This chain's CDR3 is CASSPGQGNQPQHF. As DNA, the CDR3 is TGTGCCAGCTCACCAGGACAGGGGAATCAGCCCCAGCATTTT.

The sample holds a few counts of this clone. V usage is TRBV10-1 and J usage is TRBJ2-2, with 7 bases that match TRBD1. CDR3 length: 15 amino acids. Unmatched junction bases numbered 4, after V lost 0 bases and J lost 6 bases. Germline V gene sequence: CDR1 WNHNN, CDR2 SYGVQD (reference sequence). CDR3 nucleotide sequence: TGCGCCAGCAGTGAGTCGACAGGGCCTCCCGGGGAGCTGTTTTTT. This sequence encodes CASSESTGPPGELFF.

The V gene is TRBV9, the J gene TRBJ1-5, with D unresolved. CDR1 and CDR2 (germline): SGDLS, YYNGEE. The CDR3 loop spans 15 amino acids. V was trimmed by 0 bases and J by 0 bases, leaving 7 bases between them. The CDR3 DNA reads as TGTGCCAGCAGCGTAGCTCCGAGTAGCAATCAGCCCCAGCATTTT. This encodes CASSVAPSSNQPQHF.

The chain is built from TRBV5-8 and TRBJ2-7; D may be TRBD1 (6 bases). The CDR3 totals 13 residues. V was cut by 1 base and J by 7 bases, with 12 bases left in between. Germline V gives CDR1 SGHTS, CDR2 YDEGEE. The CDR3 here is CASSLLGAGEQYF. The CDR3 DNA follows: TGTGCCAGCAGCTTGTTGGGGGCTGGGGAGCAGTACTTC.

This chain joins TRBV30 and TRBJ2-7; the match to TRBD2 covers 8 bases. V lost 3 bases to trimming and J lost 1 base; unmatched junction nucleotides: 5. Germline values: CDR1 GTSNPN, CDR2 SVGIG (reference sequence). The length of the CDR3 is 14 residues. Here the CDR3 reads CAWRGSGGSYEQYF. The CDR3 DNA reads TGTGCCTGGAGAGGGAGCGGGGGATCCTACGAGCAGTACTTC.

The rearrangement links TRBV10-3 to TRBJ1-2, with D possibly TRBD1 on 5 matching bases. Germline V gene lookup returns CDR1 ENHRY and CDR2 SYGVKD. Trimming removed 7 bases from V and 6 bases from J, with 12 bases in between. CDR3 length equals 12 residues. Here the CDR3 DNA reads TGTGCCATCACCGCGGCAGGGCATGGCTACACCTTC. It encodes CAITAAGHGYTF.

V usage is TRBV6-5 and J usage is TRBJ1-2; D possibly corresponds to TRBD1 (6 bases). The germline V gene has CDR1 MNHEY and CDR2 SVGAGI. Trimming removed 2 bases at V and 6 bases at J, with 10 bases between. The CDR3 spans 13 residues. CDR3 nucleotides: TGTGCCAGCAGTTACACCTGGGGGCATGGCTACACCTTC. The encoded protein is CASSYTWGHGYTF.

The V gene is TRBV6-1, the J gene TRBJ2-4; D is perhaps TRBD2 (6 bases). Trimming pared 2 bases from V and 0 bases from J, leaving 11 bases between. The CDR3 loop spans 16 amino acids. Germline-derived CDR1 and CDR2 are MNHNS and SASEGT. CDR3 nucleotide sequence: TGTGCCAGCAGTGAAATTCGGGGACTAGCCAAAAACATTCAGTACTTC. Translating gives CASSEIRGLAKNIQYF.

CDR3 DNA: TGTGCCAGCAGACCTCCGGACAGGTTCAATCAGCCCCAGCATTTT. Translating gives CASRPPDRFNQPQHF. This sequence joins TRBV25-1 and TRBJ1-5; 7 bases are shared with TRBD1. V dropped 6 bases and J dropped 3; count of bases not matched to a gene: 8. CDR3 size: 15 residues. Germline CDR1 and CDR2: MGHDK and SYGVNS.

CDR3 coding DNA: TGTGCCAGCAGATCGCAACTAGAGATCACAGATACGCAGTATTTT. This translates into CASRSQLEITDTQYF. V is TRBV5-4 and J is TRBJ2-3; D is possibly TRBD2 (5 bases). Trimming took 5 bases from V and 2 from J, leaving 15 bases between them. CDR3 size: 15 residues. Germline values: CDR1 SGHNT, CDR2 YYREEE (reference sequence).

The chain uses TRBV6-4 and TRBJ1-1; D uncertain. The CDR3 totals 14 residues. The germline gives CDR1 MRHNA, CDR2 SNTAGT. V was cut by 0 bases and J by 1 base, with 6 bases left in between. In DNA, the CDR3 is TGTGCCAGCAGTGACTCCGCGGAGAACACTGAAGCTTTCTTT. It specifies CASSDSAENTEAFF.

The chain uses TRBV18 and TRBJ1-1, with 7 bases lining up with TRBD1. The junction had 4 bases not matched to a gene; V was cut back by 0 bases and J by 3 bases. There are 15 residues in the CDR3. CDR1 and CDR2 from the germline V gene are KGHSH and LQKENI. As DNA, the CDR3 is TGTGCCAGCTCACCACCGAGTAGGGGGCACACTGAAGCTTTCTTT. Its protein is CASSPPSRGHTEAFF.

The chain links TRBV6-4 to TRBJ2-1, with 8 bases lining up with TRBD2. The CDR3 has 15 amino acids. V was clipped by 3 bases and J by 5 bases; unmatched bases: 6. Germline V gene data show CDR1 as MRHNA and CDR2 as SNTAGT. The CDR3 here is CASSEGLAGHNEQFF. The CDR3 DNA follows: TGTGCCAGCAGTGAGGGTCTAGCGGGCCACAATGAGCAGTTCTTC.

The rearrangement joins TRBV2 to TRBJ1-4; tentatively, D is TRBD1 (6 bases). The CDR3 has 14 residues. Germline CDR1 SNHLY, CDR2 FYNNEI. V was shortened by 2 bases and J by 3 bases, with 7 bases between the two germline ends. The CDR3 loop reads CASSEQGPNEKLFF. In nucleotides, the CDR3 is TGTGCCAGCAGTGAACAGGGGCCTAATGAAAAACTGTTTTTT.

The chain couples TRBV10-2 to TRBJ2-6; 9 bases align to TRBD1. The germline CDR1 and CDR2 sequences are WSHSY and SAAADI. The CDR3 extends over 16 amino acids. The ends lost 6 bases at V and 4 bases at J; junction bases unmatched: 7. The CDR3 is CASRPGTGTGANVLTF. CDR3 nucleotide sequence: TGCGCCAGCAGACCCGGGACAGGGACGGGGGCCAACGTCCTGACTTTC.

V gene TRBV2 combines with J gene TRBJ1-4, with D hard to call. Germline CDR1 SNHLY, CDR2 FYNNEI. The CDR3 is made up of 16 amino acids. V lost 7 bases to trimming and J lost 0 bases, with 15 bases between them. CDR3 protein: CASTRRGISTNEKLFF. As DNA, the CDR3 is TGTGCCAGCACTCGGAGAGGGATCTCAACTAATGAAAAACTGTTTTTT. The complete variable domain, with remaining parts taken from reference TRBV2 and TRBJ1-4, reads EPEVTQTPSHQVTQMGQEVILRCVPISNHLYFYWYRQILGQKVEFLVSFYNNEISEKSEIFDDQFSVERPDGSNFTLKIRSTKLEDSAMYFCASTRRGISTNEKLFFGSGTQLSVL.

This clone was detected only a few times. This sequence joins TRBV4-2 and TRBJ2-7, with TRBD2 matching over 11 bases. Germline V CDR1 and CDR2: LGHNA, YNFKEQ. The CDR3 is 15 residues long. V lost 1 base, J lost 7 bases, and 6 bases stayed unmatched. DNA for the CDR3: TGTGCCAGCAGCCAAGGGGGTAGCGGGGGGGATGAGCAGTACTTC. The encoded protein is CASSQGGSGGDEQYF.

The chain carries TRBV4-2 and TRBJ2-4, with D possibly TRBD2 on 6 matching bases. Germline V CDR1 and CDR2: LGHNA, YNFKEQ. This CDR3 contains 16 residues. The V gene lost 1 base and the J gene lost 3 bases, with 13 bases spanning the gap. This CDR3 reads CASSQAGDMGKNIQYF. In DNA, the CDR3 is TGTGCCAGCAGCCAAGCGGGGGATATGGGCAAAAACATTCAGTACTTC.

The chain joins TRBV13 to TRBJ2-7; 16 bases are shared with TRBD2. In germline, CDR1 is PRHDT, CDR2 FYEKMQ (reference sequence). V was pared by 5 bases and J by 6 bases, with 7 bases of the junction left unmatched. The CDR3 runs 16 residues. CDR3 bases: TGTGCCAGCAGCACGGGACTAGCGGGGGGGCCTGGCGAGCAGTACTTC. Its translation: CASSTGLAGGPGEQYF.

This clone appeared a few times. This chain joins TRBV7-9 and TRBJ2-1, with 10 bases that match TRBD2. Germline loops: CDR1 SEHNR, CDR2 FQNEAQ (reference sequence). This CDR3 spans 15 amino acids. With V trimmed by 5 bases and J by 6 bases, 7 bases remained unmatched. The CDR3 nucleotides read TGTGCCAGCAGCCCAAGCGGGGGGGCGGTCAATGAGCAGTTCTTC. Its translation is CASSPSGGAVNEQFF.